The rows below give T cell receptor beta chains drawn from one sample of a study of blood T cell repertoires in COVID-19. TCRdb keeps only in-frame clones here, not all; method: immunoSEQ multiplex PCR. Of 110,000 or so clones detected, roughly 70% appear once; the ten largest clones hold less than 2%. The sample comprised peripheral blood. These receptors were obtained from a woman in her 40s with acute or convalescent COVID-19. The CDR3 runs from the conserved cysteine through the conserved F or W. D genes are given only for firm matches. Clone size is stated in some rows and not others, as once, few, many or a class when expanded.

cdr3_nt cdr3_aa clone_size j_call d_call v_call
TGTGCCAGCCGCGACGGCGGGGGGCGGGGGCCCGGCACCGGGGAGCTGTTTTTT CASRDGGGRGPGTGELFF . TRBJ2-2 TRBD2 TRBV7-9
TGTGCCAGCAAACTACGGGGTCTTGAAGCTTTCTTT CASKLRGLEAFF . TRBJ1-1 . TRBV28
TGTGCCAGCAGTTTAGGAGGACAGGGTTACTACAATGAGCAGTTCTTC CASSLGGQGYYNEQFF . TRBJ2-1 TRBD1 TRBV28
TGTGCCAGCAGCGAAGGGACAGTGGGGAGGATGGCCCTCCACTTT CASSEGTVGRMALHF . TRBJ1-6 TRBD1 TRBV7-9
TGTGCCAGCAGCTTAGAGGTAGTGTTAGCGGGGCTTGATGAGCAGTTCTTC CASSLEVVLAGLDEQFF few TRBJ2-1 TRBD2 TRBV7-9
TGTGCCAGCAGCTTGGGTGGGACTAGCGGGGGGGCCGGGGAGACCCAGTACTTC CASSLGGTSGGAGETQYF . TRBJ2-5 TRBD2 TRBV5-4
TGTGCCAGCAGTCTCCTTTCAGGGGGCACCGGGGAGCTGTTTTTT CASSLLSGGTGELFF once TRBJ2-2 TRBD1 TRBV27
TGTGCCAGCAGCGTAGGACTCTCTGGAAACACCATATATTTT CASSVGLSGNTIYF . TRBJ1-3 . TRBV9
TGTGCCAGCACGCAGGGAGGCAATGTGGACATTCAGTACTTC CASTQGGNVDIQYF . TRBJ2-4 . TRBV6-5
TGCAGTTGTCCCAGGGGGAACTATGGCTACACCTTC CSCPRGNYGYTF . TRBJ1-2 TRBD1 TRBV29-1
TGTGCCAGCAGCGAGGACATCCCGGGCACTGAAGCTTTCTTT CASSEDIPGTEAFF . TRBJ1-1 . TRBV5-4
TGTGCCAGCAGTGGACAGGGACCCTACGAGCAGTACTTC CASSGQGPYEQYF . TRBJ2-7 TRBD1 TRBV2
TGCGCCAGCAGACCGACTAGCGGGGGCACAGATACGCAGTATTTT CASRPTSGGTDTQYF . TRBJ2-3 TRBD2 TRBV5-1
TGTGCCTGGAGTGTAGACAGGGGGAACACCGGGGAGCTGTTTTTT CAWSVDRGNTGELFF . TRBJ2-2 TRBD1 TRBV30
TGTGCCAGCAGCTGGGGACAGGCCTACGAGCAGTACTTC CASSWGQAYEQYF . TRBJ2-7 TRBD1 TRBV5-6
TGTGCCAGCACCGAGTGGGGACTAAGTGAAAAACTGTTTTTT CASTEWGLSEKLFF . TRBJ1-4 . TRBV6-6
TGCGCCAGCAGCCAAGGCTTCAGGGGACGGGACACTGAAGCTTTCTTT CASSQGFRGRDTEAFF . TRBJ1-1 . TRBV4-1
TGTGCCAGCAGCGGACTTGGGCGGGAAAAACTGTTTTTT CASSGLGREKLFF many TRBJ1-4 . TRBV5-6
TGTGCCATCAAAGGGAGTGGAGTAGACGAGCAGTACTTC CAIKGSGVDEQYF . TRBJ2-7 . TRBV10-3
TGTGCCAGCAGCCAAGATCTAGCGGGGGGGCCTTACGAGCAGTACTTC CASSQDLAGGPYEQYF few TRBJ2-7 TRBD2 TRBV4-2
TGCGCCAGCAGCTTGAGCGGGGGGACGGGTTTGTCACCCCTCCACTTT CASSLSGGTGLSPLHF . TRBJ1-6 . TRBV5-1
TGCAGTGCTAGTCCCCGACCCCCGGGGGACAATGAGCAGTTCTTC CSASPRPPGDNEQFF once TRBJ2-1 . TRBV20-1
TGTGCCAGCAGTTTGGACATCTACGAGCAGTACTTC CASSLDIYEQYF few TRBJ2-7 . TRBV28
TGTGCCAGCAGCCTCCGGGGTGGCGGGGAGGGTACAGATACGCAGTATTTT CASSLRGGGEGTDTQYF . TRBJ2-3 TRBD2 TRBV7-2
TGTGCCAGCAGTGACAGGGTTGACGGCTACACCTTC CASSDRVDGYTF many TRBJ1-2 . TRBV6-1
TGTGCCACCAGTGGTCGACCCGGGACAGGGTATCCCGATACGCAGTATTTT CATSGRPGTGYPDTQYF . TRBJ2-3 TRBD1 TRBV24-1
TGTGCCAGCAGTTTAGACGCAGACACTGAAGCTTTCTTT CASSLDADTEAFF . TRBJ1-1 . TRBV12-3/TRBV12-4
TGTGCCAGCAGCCTCTTGACTAGCGGGGCTGACTACCAAGAGACCCAGTACTTC CASSLLTSGADYQETQYF few TRBJ2-5 TRBD2 TRBV28
TGCGCCAGCAGCTTGGAACTAGCGGGGGGAAATACGCAGTATTTT CASSLELAGGNTQYF . TRBJ2-3 TRBD2 TRBV5-1
TGTGCCAGCAGCTGGGGACAGGGGAACACTGAAGCTTTCTTT CASSWGQGNTEAFF . TRBJ1-1 TRBD1 TRBV3-1/TRBV3-2
TGTGCCACCACAGGCCATCTGGATGGCTACACCTTC CATTGHLDGYTF few TRBJ1-2 . TRBV6-5
TGTGCCAGCTCAGACAGGGCGGACACTGAAGCTTTCTTT CASSDRADTEAFF . TRBJ1-1 TRBD1 TRBV18
TGTGCCACCAGAAGAGTCGGTACGAATGGTGGCTACACCTTC CATRRVGTNGGYTF . TRBJ1-2 . TRBV28
TGCGCCAGCAGCTTGAGGTCCAGCGACCAAGAGACCCAGTACTTC CASSLRSSDQETQYF . TRBJ2-5 . TRBV5-1
TGTGCCAGCAGCCCACAGGGGTCAAACACTGAAGCTTTCTTT CASSPQGSNTEAFF . TRBJ1-1 TRBD1 TRBV3-1/TRBV3-2
TGCGCCAGCAGCTCCCAAGGGGGCGCAGGCTACACCTTC CASSSQGGAGYTF . TRBJ1-2 TRBD1 TRBV5-1
TGTGCCAGCAGCTTAGTCGGGACAGGGGGGAACACCGGGGAGCTGTTTTTT CASSLVGTGGNTGELFF once TRBJ2-2 TRBD1 TRBV7-3
TGTGCCAGCAGCTTATCCGGGGGGACAACTAACACTGAAGCTTTCTTT CASSLSGGTTNTEAFF once TRBJ1-1 . TRBV5-6
TGTGCCAGTAGTACGGGACAGGGTTGGACTGAAGCTTTCTTT CASSTGQGWTEAFF . TRBJ1-1 TRBD1 TRBV19
TGTGCCAGCAGCGTAGGACAGGGGGCGAACACTGAAGCTTTCTTT CASSVGQGANTEAFF . TRBJ1-1 TRBD1 TRBV9
TGTGCCAGCAGCGTAGGTTGGGGGCGGTCCGGGGAGCTGTTTTTT CASSVGWGRSGELFF . TRBJ2-2 . TRBV9
TGTGCCAGCAGTGAACAGTTAGATACGCAGTATTTT CASSEQLDTQYF . TRBJ2-3 . TRBV6-1
TGTGCCAGCAGCCCTAACAGGGGACGGGTCGAGCAGTACTTC CASSPNRGRVEQYF once TRBJ2-7 TRBD1 TRBV3-1/TRBV3-2
TGTGCCTGGGGACAGTCTAACTATGGCTACACCTTC CAWGQSNYGYTF few TRBJ1-2 . TRBV30
TGCAGTGCTAGTCGGGACAGGAGGTTGGACACCGGGGAGCTGTTTTTT CSASRDRRLDTGELFF . TRBJ2-2 TRBD1 TRBV20-1
TGTGCCAGCAGCCCTAGGGGGGGGGATGGCTACACCTTC CASSPRGGDGYTF . TRBJ1-2 . TRBV6-6
TGTGCCAGCAGGGTCGGCACCGGGGAGCTGTTTTTT CASRVGTGELFF . TRBJ2-2 . TRBV28
TGTGCCAGTAGTAACAGGGCCTTAATGAACACTGAAGCTTTCTTT CASSNRALMNTEAFF few TRBJ1-1 . TRBV19
TGTGCCAGCACCTCTCTCCGGGACAGCTATTTCACCGGGGAGCTGTTTTTT CASTSLRDSYFTGELFF few TRBJ2-2 TRBD1 TRBV28
TGTGCCAGTAGTATCGCGGGACAGACGAGCGTACGGCCCCAGCATTTT CASSIAGQTSVRPQHF . TRBJ1-5 TRBD1 TRBV19
TGCGCCAGCAGCTTGCGGAGGCCCACTAAAGGAGAGACCCAGTACTTC CASSLRRPTKGETQYF . TRBJ2-5 . TRBV5-1
TGTGCCAGCAGCTATGATAGCAATCAGCCCCAGCATTTT CASSYDSNQPQHF few TRBJ1-5 . TRBV12-3/TRBV12-4
TGTGCCAGCAGTTATAACAGGGCCATCGGGGAGCTGTTTTTT CASSYNRAIGELFF . TRBJ2-2 . TRBV6-6
TGTGCCAGCACAGGGTGGAACACCGGGGAGCTGTTTTTT CASTGWNTGELFF . TRBJ2-2 . TRBV5-8
TGTGCTCTGCGGGGAGCGGGGGGGCTGAACAATGAGCAGTTCTTC CALRGAGGLNNEQFF few TRBJ2-1 TRBD2 TRBV30
TGTGCCAGCAGTCTTAAACGGTATAATTCACCCCTCCACTTT CASSLKRYNSPLHF . TRBJ1-6 . TRBV27
TGCGCCAGCAGCCTTGGAGGGGAAGCCAAAAACATTCAGTACTTC CASSLGGEAKNIQYF . TRBJ2-4 . TRBV5-1
TGTGCCAGCAGTTACTGGGGCAGGGATAAAACCTTCAGCTCCTACAATGAGCAGTTCTTC CASSYWGRDKTFSSYNEQFF . TRBJ2-1 . TRBV6-2/TRBV6-3
TGTGCCATCAACGACAGGGGTTTCTACGAGCAGTACTTC CAINDRGFYEQYF . TRBJ2-7 TRBD1 TRBV10-3